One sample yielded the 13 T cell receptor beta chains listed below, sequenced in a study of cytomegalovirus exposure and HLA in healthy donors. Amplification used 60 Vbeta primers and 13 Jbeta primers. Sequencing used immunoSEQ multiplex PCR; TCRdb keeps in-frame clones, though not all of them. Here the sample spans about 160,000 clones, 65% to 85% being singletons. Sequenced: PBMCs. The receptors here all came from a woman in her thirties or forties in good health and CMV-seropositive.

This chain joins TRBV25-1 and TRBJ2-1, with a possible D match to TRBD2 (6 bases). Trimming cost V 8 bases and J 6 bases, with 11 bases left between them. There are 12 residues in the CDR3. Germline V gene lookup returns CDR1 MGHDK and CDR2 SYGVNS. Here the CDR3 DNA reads TGTGCCAGCCGCCACGGGGGCAATGAGCAGTTCTTC. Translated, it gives CASRHGGNEQFF.

The DNA of the CDR3 is TGTGCCTGGAGTGCGGGGTCGCAAGAAGCTTTCTTT. It codes for CAWSAGSQEAFF. J is TRBJ1-1 and V is TRBV30, with no clear D. The V end lost 1 base, the J end lost 8 bases, and 11 bases lay between the germline ends. Germline lookup yields CDR1 GTSNPN and CDR2 SVGIG (reference sequence). This CDR3 comprises 12 residues.

As DNA, the CDR3 is TGTGCCAGCACGAGGGGGGGAAAAGAGACCCAGTACTTC. Encoded protein: CASTRGGKETQYF. J is TRBJ2-5 and V is TRBV28; perhaps TRBD2 as D (7 bases). CDR3 size: 13 residues. Per the germline V gene, CDR1 is MDHEN and CDR2 is SYDVKM. Trimming removed 7 bases from V and 3 bases from J, with 12 bases in between.

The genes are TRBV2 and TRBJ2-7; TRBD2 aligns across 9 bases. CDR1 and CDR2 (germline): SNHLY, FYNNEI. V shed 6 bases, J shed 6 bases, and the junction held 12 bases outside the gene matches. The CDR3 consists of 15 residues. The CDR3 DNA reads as TGTGCCAGCAGAGGGGGCGGAGCGGGAGGTACCGAGCAGTACTTC. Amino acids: CASRGGGAGGTEQYF.

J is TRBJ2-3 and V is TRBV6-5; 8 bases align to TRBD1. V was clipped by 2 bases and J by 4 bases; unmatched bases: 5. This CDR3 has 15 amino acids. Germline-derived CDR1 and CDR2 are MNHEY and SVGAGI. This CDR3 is CASSYQGALADTQYF. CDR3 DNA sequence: TGTGCCAGCAGTTACCAGGGGGCGCTCGCAGATACGCAGTATTTT.

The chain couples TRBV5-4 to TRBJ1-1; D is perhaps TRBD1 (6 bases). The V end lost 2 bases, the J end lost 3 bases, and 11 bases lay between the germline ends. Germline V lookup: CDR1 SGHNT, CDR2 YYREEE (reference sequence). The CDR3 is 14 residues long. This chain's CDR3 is CASSFGEGDTEAFF. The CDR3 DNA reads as TGTGCCAGCAGCTTTGGTGAGGGGGACACTGAAGCTTTCTTT.

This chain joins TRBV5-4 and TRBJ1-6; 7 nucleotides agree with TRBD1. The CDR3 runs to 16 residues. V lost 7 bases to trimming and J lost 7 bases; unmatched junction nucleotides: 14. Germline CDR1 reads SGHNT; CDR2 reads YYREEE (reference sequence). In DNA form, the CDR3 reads TGTGCCAGCCAAAAAGAGACAGGGTTGAGGAATTCACCCCTCCACTTT. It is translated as CASQKETGLRNSPLHF.

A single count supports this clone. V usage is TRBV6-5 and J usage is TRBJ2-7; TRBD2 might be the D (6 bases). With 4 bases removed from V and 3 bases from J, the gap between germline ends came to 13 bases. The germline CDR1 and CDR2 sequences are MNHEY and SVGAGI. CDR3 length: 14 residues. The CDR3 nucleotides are TGTGCCAGCAGTTCCCCCCGGGGGAACTACGAGCAGTACTTC. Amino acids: CASSSPRGNYEQYF.

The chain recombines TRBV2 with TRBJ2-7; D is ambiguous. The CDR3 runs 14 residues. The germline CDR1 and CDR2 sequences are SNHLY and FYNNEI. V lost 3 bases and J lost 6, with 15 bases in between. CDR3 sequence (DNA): TGTGCCAGCAGTGAGGTAGCAAGTTTCGTCGAGCAGTACTTC. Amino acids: CASSEVASFVEQYF. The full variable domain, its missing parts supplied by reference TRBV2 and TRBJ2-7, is EPEVTQTPSHQVTQMGQEVILRCVPISNHLYFYWYRQILGQKVEFLVSFYNNEISEKSEIFDDQFSVERPDGSNFTLKIRSTKLEDSAMYFCASSEVASFVEQYFGPGTRLTVT.

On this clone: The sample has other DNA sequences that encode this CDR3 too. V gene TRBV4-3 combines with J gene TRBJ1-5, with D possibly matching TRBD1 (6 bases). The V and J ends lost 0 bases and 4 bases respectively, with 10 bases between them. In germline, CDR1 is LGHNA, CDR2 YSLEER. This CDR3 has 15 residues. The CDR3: CASSQDRTGNQPQHF. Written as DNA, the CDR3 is TGCGCCAGCAGCCAAGATCGAACAGGGAATCAGCCCCAGCATTTT.

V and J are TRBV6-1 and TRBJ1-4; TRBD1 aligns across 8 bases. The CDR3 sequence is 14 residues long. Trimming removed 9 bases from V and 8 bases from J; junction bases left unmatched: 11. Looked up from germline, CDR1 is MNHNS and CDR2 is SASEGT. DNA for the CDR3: TGTGCCAGTTCACGGACAGGGCAAGAAGAAAAACTGTTTTTT. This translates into CASSRTGQEEKLFF.

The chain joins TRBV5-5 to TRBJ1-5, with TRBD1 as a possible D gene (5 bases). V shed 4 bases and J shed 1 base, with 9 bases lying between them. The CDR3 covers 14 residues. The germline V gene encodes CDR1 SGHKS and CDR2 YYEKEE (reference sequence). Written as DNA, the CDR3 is TGTGCCAGCAGCGGGGGGGACAGCAATCAGCCCCAGCATTTT. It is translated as CASSGGDSNQPQHF.

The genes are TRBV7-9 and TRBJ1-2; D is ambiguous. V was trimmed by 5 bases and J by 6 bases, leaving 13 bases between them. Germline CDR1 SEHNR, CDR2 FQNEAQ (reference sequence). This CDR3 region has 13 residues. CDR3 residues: CASSPSPLDGYTF. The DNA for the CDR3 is TGTGCCAGCAGCCCTAGCCCCCTTGATGGCTACACCTTC.